This passage covers 12 T cell receptor beta chains from one sample sequenced in a study of CD8 T cells in ankylosing spondylitis. TCRdb reprocessed the 5' RACE reads with MiXCR, giving one entry per CDR3 protein. Here the sample spans some 250,000 distinct CDR3 sequences, more than 20% being singletons. Specimen: blood, either unsorted or a sorted T cell fraction (not recorded which). The source is a male donor with ankylosing spondylitis or in good health (not recorded which).

The V and J genes are TRBV29-1 and TRBJ2-7, with a weak D call TRBD2 (5 bases). The germline V and J ends were trimmed by 0 bases and 3 bases, with 6 bases remaining between them. CDR1 and CDR2 from the germline V gene are SQVTM and ANQGSEA. The CDR3 extends over 12 amino acids. The CDR3 sequence is CSVEESGYEQYF. The CDR3, as DNA: TGCAGCGTTGAAGAGAGCGGCTACGAGCAGTACTTC.

The chain carries TRBV20-1 and TRBJ2-7, with 7 bases that match TRBD1. The germline V gene has CDR1 DFQATT and CDR2 SNEGSKA (reference sequence). J was trimmed by 6 bases and V by 5 bases; bases with no gene match: 7. CDR3 length equals 12 residues. This chain's CDR3 is CSASPGTVEQYF. CDR3 sequence (DNA): TGCAGTGCTTCCCCCGGGACAGTCGAGCAGTACTTC.

The gene calls are TRBV6-6 and TRBJ1-6, with TRBD1 matching 7 bases. V was clipped by 5 bases and J by 18 bases; unmatched bases: 16. The CDR3 is 14 amino acids. Germline CDR1 and CDR2: MNHNY and SVGAGI (reference sequence). The CDR3 region is CASSPGTASSVRHF. The CDR3 DNA is TGTGCCAGCAGTCCCGGGACAGCAAGCAGCGTCCGCCACTTT.

This rearrangement joins TRBV25-1 to TRBJ2-3; 10 nucleotides agree with TRBD1. The CDR3 runs to 16 residues. Trimming took 3 bases from V and 6 from J; bases not matched to a gene: 9. Germline CDR1 is MGHDK and CDR2 is SYGVNS. The CDR3 region has the DNA TGTGCCAGCAGTGATCCGGGACAGGGGATTTTGGATACGCAGTATTTT. Its translation is CASSDPGQGILDTQYF.

This clonotype was seen at least ten times. V is TRBV10-3 and J is TRBJ1-1; D may be TRBD1 (5 bases). V dropped 4 bases and J dropped 9 bases, with 12 bases sitting between them. The CDR3 loop spans 12 amino acids. Germline V gene data show CDR1 as ENHRY and CDR2 as SYGVKD. This CDR3 reads CAISGEGLKAFF. The CDR3, as DNA: TGTGCCATCAGTGGCGAGGGACTTAAAGCTTTCTTT.

The chain recombines TRBV14 with TRBJ2-1; no clear D gene. Germline values: CDR1 SGHDN, CDR2 FVKESK. This CDR3 region has 13 residues. The V gene lost 2 bases and the J gene lost 9 bases, with 11 bases spanning the gap. CDR3 sequence: CASSQQESAEQFF. CDR3 coding DNA: TGTGCCAGCAGCCAACAGGAGTCGGCTGAGCAGTTCTTC.

The rearrangement links TRBV12-3 or TRBV12-4 to TRBJ2-1; D possibly corresponds to TRBD1 (5 bases). There are 13 residues in the CDR3. Trimming stripped 6 bases from V and 7 bases from J, with 13 bases between. The CDR3 DNA follows: TGTGCCAGCAGCCCCCGAGCAGGGAATGAGCAGTTCTTC. Its translation: CASSPRAGNEQFF.

There are many counts of this clonotype. This chain links TRBV12-3 or TRBV12-4 with TRBJ1-3, with D uncertain. Trimming took 6 bases from V and 5 from J, leaving 2 bases between them. The CDR3 covers 10 residues. The CDR3 loop is CASSRNTIYF. The DNA of the CDR3 is TGTGCCAGCAGCAGAAACACCATATATTTT.

This clonotype has only a few counts. The CDR3 loop is CSARDPLNTEAFF. Here the CDR3 DNA reads TGCAGCGCCAGGGACCCGCTAAACACTGAAGCTTTCTTT. The rearrangement joins TRBV29-1 to TRBJ1-1, with D possibly being TRBD1 (5 bases). Trimming removed 7 bases from V and 2 bases from J, with 14 bases in between. CDR1 and CDR2 (germline): SQVTM, ANQGSEA. The CDR3 runs 13 residues.

The genes are TRBV29-1 and TRBJ1-4; D may be TRBD1 (5 bases). Germline V CDR1 and CDR2: SQVTM, ANQGSEA. CDR3 length equals 12 residues. Deletions cut 3 bases from V and 7 bases from J, with 9 bases between. The CDR3 reads CSVDLGGEKLFF. CDR3 coding DNA: TGCAGCGTTGATCTCGGGGGTGAAAAACTGTTTTTT.

The J gene is TRBJ1-6, the V gene TRBV20-1; D is unclear. The CDR3 runs to 13 residues. Germline CDR1 reads DFQATT; CDR2 reads SNEGSKA (reference sequence). The CDR3 protein is CSGYKGGNSPLHF. The DNA of the CDR3 is TGCAGCGGCTACAAGGGCGGAAATTCACCCCTCCACTTT.

This clonotype showed up just a few times. The chain uses TRBV6-5 and TRBJ2-7; 10 nucleotides line up with TRBD2. The CDR3 consists of 16 residues. The trim removed 0 bases at V and 1 base at J, leaving 3 bases unmatched. Germline V CDR1 and CDR2: MNHEY, SVGAGI. CDR3: CASSYSASGGSYEQYF. CDR3 DNA: TGTGCCAGCAGTTACTCGGCTAGCGGGGGATCCTACGAGCAGTACTTC.